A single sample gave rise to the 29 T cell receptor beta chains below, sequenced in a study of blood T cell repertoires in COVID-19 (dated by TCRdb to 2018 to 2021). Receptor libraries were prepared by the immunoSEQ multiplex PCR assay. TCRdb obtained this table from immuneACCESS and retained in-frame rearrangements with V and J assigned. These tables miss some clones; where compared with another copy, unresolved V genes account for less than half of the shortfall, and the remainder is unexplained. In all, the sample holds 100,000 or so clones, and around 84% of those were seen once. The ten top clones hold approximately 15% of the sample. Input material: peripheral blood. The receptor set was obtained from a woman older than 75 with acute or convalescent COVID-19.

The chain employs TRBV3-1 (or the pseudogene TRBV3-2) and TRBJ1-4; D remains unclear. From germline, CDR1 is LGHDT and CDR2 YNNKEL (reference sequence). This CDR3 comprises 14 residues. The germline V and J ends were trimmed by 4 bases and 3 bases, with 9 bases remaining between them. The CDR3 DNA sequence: TGTGCCAGCAGCCCGTTATTAGCTAATGAAAAACTGTTTTTT. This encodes CASSPLLANEKLFF.

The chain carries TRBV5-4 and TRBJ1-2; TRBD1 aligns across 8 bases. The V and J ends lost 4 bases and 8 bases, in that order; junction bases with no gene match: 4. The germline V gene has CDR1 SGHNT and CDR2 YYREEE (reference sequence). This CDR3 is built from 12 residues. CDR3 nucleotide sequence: TGTGCCAGCAGCCCAGGGGGCAGCGGCTACACCTTC. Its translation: CASSPGGSGYTF.

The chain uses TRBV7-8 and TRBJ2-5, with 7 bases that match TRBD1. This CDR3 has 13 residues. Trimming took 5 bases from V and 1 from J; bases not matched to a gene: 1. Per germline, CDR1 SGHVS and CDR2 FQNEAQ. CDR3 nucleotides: TGTGCCAGCAGCCGGGACAGCCAAGAGACCCAGTACTTC. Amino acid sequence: CASSRDSQETQYF.

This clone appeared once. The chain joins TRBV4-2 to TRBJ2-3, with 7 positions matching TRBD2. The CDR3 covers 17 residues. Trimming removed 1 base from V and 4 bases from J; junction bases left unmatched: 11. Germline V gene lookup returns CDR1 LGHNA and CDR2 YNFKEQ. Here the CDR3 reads CASSQARTGGIADTQYF. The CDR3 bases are TGTGCCAGCAGCCAAGCACGGACGGGAGGTATCGCAGATACGCAGTATTTT.

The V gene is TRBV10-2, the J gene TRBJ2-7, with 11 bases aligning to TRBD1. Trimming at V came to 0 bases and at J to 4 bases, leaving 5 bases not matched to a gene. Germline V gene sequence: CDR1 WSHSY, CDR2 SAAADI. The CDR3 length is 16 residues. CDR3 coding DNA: TGCGCCAGCAGTGAGTCAATAGGACAGGGGGCTTACGAGCAGTACGTC. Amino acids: CASSESIGQGAYEQYV.

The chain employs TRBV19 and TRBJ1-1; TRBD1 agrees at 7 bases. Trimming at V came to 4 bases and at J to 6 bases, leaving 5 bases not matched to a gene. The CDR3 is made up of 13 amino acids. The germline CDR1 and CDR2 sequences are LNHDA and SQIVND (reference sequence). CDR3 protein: CASSTTGLAEAFF. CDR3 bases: TGTGCCAGTAGTACGACAGGGTTGGCTGAAGCTTTCTTT.

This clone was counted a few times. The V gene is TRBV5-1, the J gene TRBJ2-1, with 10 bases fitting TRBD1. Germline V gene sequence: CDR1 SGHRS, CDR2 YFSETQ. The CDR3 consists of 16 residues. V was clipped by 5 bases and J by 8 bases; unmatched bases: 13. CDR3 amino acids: CASRRETGGFLDEQFF. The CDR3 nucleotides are TGCGCCAGCAGGCGGGAGACAGGGGGCTTCCTGGATGAGCAGTTCTTC.

CDR3 sequence reads: CASSLLGHTGETQYF. In nucleotides, the CDR3 is TGCGCCAGCAGCTTACTGGGACATACAGGGGAGACCCAGTACTTC. The rearrangement links TRBV5-1 to TRBJ2-5, with D perhaps matching TRBD1 (6 bases). V lost 2 bases and J 5 bases, leaving 16 bases between the germline ends. This CDR3 has 15 amino acids. Germline V gene data show CDR1 as SGHRS and CDR2 as YFSETQ.

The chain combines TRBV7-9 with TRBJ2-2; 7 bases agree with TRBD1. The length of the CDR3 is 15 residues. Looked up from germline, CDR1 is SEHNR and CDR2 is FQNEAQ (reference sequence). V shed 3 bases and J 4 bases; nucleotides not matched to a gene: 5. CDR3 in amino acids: CASSLATGRTGELFF. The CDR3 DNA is TGTGCCAGCAGCTTGGCGACAGGGCGCACCGGGGAGCTGTTTTTT.

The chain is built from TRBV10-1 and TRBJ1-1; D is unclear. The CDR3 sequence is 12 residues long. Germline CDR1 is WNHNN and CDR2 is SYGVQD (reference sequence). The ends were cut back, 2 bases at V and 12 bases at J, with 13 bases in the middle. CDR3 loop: CASSEPSGFTFF. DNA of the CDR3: TGCGCCAGCAGTGAGCCCTCGGGATTTACTTTCTTT.

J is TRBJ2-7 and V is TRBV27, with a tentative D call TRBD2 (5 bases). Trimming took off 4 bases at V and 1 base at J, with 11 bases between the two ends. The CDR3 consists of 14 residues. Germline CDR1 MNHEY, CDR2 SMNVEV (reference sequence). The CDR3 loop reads CASSSPSGSYEQYF. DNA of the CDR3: TGTGCCAGCAGTTCCCCCTCGGGGTCCTACGAGCAGTACTTC.

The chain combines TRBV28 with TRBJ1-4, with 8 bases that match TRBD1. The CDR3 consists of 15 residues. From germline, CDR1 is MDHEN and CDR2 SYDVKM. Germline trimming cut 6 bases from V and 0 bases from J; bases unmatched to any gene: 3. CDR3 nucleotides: TGTGCCAGCAGGGAACAGGGGGCAACTAATGAAAAACTGTTTTTT. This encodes CASREQGATNEKLFF. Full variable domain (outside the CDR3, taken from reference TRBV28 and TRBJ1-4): DVKVTQSSRYLVKRTGEKVFLECVQDMDHENMFWYRQDPGLGLRLIYFSYDVKMKEKGDIPEGYSVSREKKERFSLILESASTNQTSMYLCASREQGATNEKLFFGSGTQLSVL.

CDR3 region: CASSYSRGGNTIYF. Written as DNA, the CDR3 is TGTGCCAGCAGTTACTCGCGAGGTGGAAACACCATATATTTT. The V call is TRBV6-2 or TRBV6-3, the J call TRBJ1-3; D call uncertain. Germline-derived CDR1 and CDR2 are MNHEY and SVGEGT. CDR3 length: 14 residues. V was shortened by 0 bases and J by 3 bases, with 6 bases between the two germline ends.

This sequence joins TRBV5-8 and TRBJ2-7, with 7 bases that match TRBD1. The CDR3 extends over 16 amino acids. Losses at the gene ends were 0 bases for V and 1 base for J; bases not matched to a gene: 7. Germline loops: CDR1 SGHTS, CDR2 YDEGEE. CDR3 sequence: CASSLALTGLSYEQYF. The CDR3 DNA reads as TGTGCCAGCAGCTTGGCCCTGACAGGGCTTTCCTACGAGCAGTACTTC.

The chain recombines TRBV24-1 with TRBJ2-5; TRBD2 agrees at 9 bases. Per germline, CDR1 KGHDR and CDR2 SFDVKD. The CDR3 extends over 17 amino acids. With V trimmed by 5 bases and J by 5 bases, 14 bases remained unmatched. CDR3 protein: CATSGNGVAGELETQYF. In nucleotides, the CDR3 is TGTGCCACCAGTGGGAATGGGGTAGCGGGAGAATTGGAGACCCAGTACTTC.

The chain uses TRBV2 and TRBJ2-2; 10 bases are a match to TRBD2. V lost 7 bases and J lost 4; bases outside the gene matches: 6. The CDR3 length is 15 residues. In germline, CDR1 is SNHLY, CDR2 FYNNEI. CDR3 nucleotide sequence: TGTGCCAGCAAATGGACTAGCGGAGCCACCGGGGAGCTGTTTTTT. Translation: CASKWTSGATGELFF. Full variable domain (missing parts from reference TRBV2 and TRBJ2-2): EPEVTQTPSHQVTQMGQEVILRCVPISNHLYFYWYRQILGQKVEFLVSFYNNEISEKSEIFDDQFSVERPDGSNFTLKIRSTKLEDSAMYFCASKWTSGATGELFFGEGSRLTVL.

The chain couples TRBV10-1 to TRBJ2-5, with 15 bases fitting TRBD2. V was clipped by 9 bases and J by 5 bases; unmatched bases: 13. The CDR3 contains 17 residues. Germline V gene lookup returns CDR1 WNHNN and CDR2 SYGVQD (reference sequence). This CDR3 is CARNYPGLAGGAETQYF. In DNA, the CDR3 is TGCGCCAGGAACTACCCGGGACTAGCGGGAGGAGCCGAGACCCAGTACTTC.

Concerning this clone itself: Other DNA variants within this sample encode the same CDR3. The CDR3 reads CASSPRLAGGETQYF. The CDR3 bases are TGTGCCAGCAGTCCCCGACTAGCGGGAGGGGAGACCCAGTACTTC. The V gene is TRBV28, the J gene TRBJ2-5, with 14 bases fitting TRBD2. Unmatched junction bases numbered 4, after V lost 5 bases and J lost 5 bases. The CDR3 is 15 residues long. Germline loops: CDR1 MDHEN, CDR2 SYDVKM.

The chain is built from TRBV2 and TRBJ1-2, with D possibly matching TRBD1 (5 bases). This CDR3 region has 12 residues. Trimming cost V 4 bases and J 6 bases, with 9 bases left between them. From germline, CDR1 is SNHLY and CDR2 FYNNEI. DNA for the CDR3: TGTGCCAGCAGTGTTGCAGGGAATGGCTACACCTTC. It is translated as CASSVAGNGYTF.

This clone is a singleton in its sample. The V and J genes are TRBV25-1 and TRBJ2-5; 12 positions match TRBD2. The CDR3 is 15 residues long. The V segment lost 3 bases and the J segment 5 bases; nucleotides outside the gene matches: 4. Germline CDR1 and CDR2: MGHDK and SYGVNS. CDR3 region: CASSDTSGRYETQYF. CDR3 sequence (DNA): TGTGCCAGCAGTGATACTAGCGGGAGGTACGAGACCCAGTACTTC.

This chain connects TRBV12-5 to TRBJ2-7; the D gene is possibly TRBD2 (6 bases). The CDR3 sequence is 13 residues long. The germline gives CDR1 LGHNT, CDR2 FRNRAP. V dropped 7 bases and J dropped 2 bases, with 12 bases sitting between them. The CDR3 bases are TGTGCTAGTGAATCCGGGAGCACCTACGAGCAGTACTTC. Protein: CASESGSTYEQYF. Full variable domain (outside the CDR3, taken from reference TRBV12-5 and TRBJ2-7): DARVTQTPRHKVTEMGQEVTMRCQPILGHNTVFWYRQTMMQGLELLAYFRNRAPLDDSGMPKDRFSAEMPDATLATLKIQPSEPRDSAVYFCASESGSTYEQYFGPGTRLTVT.

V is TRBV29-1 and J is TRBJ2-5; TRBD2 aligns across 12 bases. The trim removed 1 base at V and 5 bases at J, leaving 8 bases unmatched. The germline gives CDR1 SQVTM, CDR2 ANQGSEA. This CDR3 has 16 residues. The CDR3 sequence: CSVEGLAGESGETQYF. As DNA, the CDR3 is TGCAGCGTTGAAGGACTAGCGGGAGAGAGTGGCGAGACCCAGTACTTC.

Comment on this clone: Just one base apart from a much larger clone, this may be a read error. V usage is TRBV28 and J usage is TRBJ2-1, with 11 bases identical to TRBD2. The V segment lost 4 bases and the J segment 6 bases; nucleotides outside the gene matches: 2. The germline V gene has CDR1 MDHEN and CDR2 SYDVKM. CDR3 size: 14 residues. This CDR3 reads CASSSGTSGNEQFF. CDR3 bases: TGTGCCAGCAGTTCCGGGACTAGCGGCAATGAGCAGTTCTTC.

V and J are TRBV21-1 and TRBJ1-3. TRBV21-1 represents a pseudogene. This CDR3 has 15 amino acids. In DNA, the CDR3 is TGTGCCAGCAGCAAAGGCCACTCCTCTGGAAACACCATATATTTT. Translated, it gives CASSKGHSSGNTIYF.

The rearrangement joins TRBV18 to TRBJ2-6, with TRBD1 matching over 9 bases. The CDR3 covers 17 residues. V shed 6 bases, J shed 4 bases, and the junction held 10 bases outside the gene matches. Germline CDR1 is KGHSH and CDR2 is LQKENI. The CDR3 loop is CASSWTGDSFGANVLTF. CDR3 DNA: TGTGCCAGCTCTTGGACAGGGGATTCCTTCGGGGCCAACGTCCTGACTTTC.

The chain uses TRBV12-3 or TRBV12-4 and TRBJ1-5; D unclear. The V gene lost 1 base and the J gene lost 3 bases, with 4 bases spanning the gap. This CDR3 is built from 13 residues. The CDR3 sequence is CASSLGHNQPQHF. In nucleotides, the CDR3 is TGTGCCAGCAGTTTAGGGCACAATCAGCCCCAGCATTTT.

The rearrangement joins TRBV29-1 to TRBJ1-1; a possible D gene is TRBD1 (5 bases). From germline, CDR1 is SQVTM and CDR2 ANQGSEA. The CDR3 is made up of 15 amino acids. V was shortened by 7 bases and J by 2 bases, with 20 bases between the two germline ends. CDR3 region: CSAPRAGAGNTEAFF. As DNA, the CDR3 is TGCAGCGCCCCCCGGGCTGGGGCCGGTAACACTGAAGCTTTCTTT.

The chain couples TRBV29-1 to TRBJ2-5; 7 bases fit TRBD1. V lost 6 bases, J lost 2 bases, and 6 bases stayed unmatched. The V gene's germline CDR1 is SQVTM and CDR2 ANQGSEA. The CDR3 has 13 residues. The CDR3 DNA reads TGCAGCGTGGGTGACAGGGTTCAAGAGACCCAGTACTTC. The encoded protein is CSVGDRVQETQYF.

CDR3 region: CASSLTRVEQFF. CDR3 bases: TGCGCCAGCAGCTTGACGAGGGTCGAGCAGTTCTTC. The chain joins TRBV5-1 to TRBJ2-1; D may be TRBD2 (5 bases). Germline values: CDR1 SGHRS, CDR2 YFSETQ. Trimming left V 1 base short and J 10 bases short, with 9 bases between. CDR3 size: 12 residues.